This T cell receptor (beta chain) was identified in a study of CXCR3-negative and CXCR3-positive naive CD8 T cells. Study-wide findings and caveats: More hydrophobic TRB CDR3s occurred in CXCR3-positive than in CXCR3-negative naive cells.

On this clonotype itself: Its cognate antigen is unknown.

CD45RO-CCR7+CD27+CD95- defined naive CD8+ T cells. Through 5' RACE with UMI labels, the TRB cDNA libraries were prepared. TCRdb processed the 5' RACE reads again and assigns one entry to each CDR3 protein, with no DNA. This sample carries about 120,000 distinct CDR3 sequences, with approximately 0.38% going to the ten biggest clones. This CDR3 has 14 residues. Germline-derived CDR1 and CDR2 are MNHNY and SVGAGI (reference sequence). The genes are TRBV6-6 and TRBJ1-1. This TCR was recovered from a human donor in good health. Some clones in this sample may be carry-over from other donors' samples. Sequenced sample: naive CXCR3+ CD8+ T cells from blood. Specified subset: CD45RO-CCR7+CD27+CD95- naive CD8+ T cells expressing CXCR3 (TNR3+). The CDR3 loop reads CASINGRQNTEAFF.